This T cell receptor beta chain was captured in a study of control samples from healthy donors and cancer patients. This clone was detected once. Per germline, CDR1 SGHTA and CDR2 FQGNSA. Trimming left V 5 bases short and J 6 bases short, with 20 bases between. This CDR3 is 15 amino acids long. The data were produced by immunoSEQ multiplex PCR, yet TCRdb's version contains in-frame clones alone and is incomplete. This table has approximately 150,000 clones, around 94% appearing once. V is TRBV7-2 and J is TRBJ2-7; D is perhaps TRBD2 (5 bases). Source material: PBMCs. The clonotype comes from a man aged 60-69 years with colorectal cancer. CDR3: CASSRRGAWEPEQYF. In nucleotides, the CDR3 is TGTGCCAGCAGCCGGCGTGGAGCGTGGGAGCCCGAGCAGTACTTC.